Listed below are T cell receptor beta chains from one sample, sequenced in a study of blood T cell repertoires in COVID-19. Here immunoSEQ multiplex PCR was the method, and the copy in TCRdb shows in-frame clones only, minus some. The table includes some 300,000 clones, roughly 90% detected once. The specimen was PBMCs or T cells enriched from blood (not recorded which). The source of these receptors is a woman between 25 and 40 years old who had recovered from COVID-19. Each CDR3 is given with its conserved first and last residue. Fields, in order: J gene, D gene, clone size, V gene, CDR3 protein, CDR3 DNA. A D gene is named only where the DNA matches it firmly. Expanded clones get a size class; other rows say once, few or many, or leave the size out.

>TRBJ1-2|TRBD1|.|TRBV5-1
CASSLEGGPYGYTF
TGCGCCAGCAGCTTGGAAGGGGGCCCCTATGGCTACACCTTC
>TRBJ2-5|.|.|TRBV7-3
CASRRTIQETQYF
TGTGCCAGCAGGAGGACTATCCAAGAGACCCAGTACTTC
>TRBJ2-5|.|.|TRBV9
CASSVDGSWKETQYF
TGTGCCAGCAGCGTAGACGGGAGTTGGAAAGAGACCCAGTACTTC
>TRBJ2-2|.|.|TRBV5-1
CASSLYPTDRTDHGELFF
TGCGCCAGCAGCCTATACCCTACCGACAGGACCGATCACGGGGAGCTGTTTTTT
>TRBJ2-3|.|.|TRBV25-1
CASSEFGGGEFHTQYF
TGTGCCAGCAGTGAATTCGGAGGGGGGGAATTTCATACGCAGTATTTT
>TRBJ1-5|TRBD1|.|TRBV7-9
CASSLGRDRGRYSNQPQHF
TGTGCCAGCAGCTTAGGCCGGGACAGGGGCCGTTATAGCAATCAGCCCCAGCATTTT
>TRBJ2-5|.|.|TRBV28
CASTDNRRPQETQYF
TGTGCCAGCACCGATAACCGGAGACCCCAAGAGACCCAGTACTTC
>TRBJ1-5|TRBD1|.|TRBV5-6
CASSSRQGRQPQHF
TGTGCCAGCAGCTCAAGACAGGGGCGTCAGCCCCAGCATTTT
>TRBJ1-2|.|.|TRBV28
CASTPTGPYGYTF
TGTGCCAGCACCCCCACAGGGCCCTATGGCTACACCTTC
>TRBJ2-7|.|once|TRBV27
CASSLIGSNTGGEQYF
TGTGCCAGCAGCCTTATTGGTAGCAACACCGGGGGCGAGCAGTACTTC
>TRBJ1-1|TRBD1|.|TRBV2
CASSTTGDTEAFF
TGTGCCAGCAGTACGACAGGGGACACTGAAGCTTTCTTT
>TRBJ2-1|.|.|TRBV11-2
CASSSSAANEQFF
TGTGCCAGCAGCTCCTCAGCGGCCAATGAGCAGTTCTTC
>TRBJ2-1|.|once|TRBV11-2
CASSPLRGTASYNEQFF
TGTGCCAGCAGCCCACTGCGCGGGACGGCGTCCTACAATGAGCAGTTCTTC
>TRBJ1-1|TRBD1|.|TRBV13
CASSSRDRGGTEAFF
TGTGCCAGCAGCTCCAGAGACAGGGGGGGGACTGAAGCTTTCTTT
>TRBJ1-1|.|.|TRBV7-2
CASSLKGWGGHTEAFF
TGTGCCAGCAGCTTGAAGGGTTGGGGGGGGCACACTGAAGCTTTCTTT
>TRBJ1-2|.|.|TRBV11-2
CASSSGAGGGYGYTF
TGTGCCAGCAGCTCAGGAGCAGGAGGAGGCTATGGCTACACCTTC
>TRBJ1-1|TRBD1|.|TRBV10-3
CAISVTDRGDTEAFF
TGTGCCATCAGTGTAACGGACAGGGGCGACACTGAAGCTTTCTTT
>TRBJ2-7|TRBD1|once|TRBV7-2
CASSHRTGPNYEQYF
TGTGCCAGCAGCCACCGGACAGGGCCTAACTACGAGCAGTACTTC
>TRBJ1-2|.|.|TRBV7-9
CASSTPLRGFSYGYTF
TGTGCCAGCAGCACACCCCTACGGGGTTTCTCCTATGGCTACACCTTC
>TRBJ1-2|TRBD1|.|TRBV18
CASSPRLGDRPVYGYTF
TGTGCCAGCTCACCACGCCTAGGGGACAGACCCGTTTATGGCTACACCTTC
>TRBJ1-1|TRBD1|.|TRBV28
CASTSRQGGKAFF
TGTGCCAGCACCTCTAGACAGGGCGGAAAAGCTTTCTTT